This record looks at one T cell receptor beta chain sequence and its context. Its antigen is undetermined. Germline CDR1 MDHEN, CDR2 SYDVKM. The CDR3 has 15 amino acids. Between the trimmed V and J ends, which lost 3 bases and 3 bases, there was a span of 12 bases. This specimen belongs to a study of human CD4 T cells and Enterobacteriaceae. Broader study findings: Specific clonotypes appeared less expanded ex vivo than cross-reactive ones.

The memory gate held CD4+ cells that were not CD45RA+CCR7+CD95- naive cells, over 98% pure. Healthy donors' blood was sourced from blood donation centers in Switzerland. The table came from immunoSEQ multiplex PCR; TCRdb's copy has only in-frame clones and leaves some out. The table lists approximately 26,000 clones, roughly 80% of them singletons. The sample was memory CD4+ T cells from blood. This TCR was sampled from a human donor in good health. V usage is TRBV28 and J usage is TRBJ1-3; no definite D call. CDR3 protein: CASSFIKGHGNTIYF. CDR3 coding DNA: TGTGCCAGCAGTTTTATCAAGGGCCATGGAAACACCATATATTTT.